This T cell receptor beta chain came from a study of blood T cell repertoires in COVID-19. CDR3 length: 12 residues. Germline-derived CDR1 and CDR2 are SQVTM and ANQGSEA. As for this clone: The junction shows a germline mismatch at one end, possibly a read error.

This table comes from immunoSEQ multiplex PCR, and its TCRdb copy is limited to in-frame clones, with some not included. The sample has fewer than 85,000 clones, 88% seen once. The TCR sequence derives from a human donor in a cohort sampled during active COVID-19. The specimen sequenced was peripheral blood. The chain uses TRBV29-1 and TRBJ2-7; 8 nucleotides agree with TRBD2. CDR3 sequence reads: CSSGGDSGEQYF. The CDR3 DNA is TGTAGCTCGGGAGGGGACTCGGGGGAGCAGTACTTC.